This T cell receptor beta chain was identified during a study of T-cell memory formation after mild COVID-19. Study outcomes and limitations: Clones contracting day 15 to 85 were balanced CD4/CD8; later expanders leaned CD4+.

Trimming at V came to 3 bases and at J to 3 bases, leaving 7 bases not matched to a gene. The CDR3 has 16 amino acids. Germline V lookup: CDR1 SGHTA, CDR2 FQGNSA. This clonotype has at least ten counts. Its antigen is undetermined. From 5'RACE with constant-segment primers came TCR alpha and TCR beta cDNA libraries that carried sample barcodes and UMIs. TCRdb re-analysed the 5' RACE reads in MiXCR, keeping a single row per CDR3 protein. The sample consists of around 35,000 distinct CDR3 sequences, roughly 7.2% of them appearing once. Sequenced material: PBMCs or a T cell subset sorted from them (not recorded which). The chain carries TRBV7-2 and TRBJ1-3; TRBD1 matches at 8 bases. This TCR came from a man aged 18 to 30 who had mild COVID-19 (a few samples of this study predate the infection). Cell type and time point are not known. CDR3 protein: CASSFTGGFGGNTIYF. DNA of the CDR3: TGTGCCAGCAGCTTTACAGGGGGTTTTGGTGGAAACACCATATATTTT.